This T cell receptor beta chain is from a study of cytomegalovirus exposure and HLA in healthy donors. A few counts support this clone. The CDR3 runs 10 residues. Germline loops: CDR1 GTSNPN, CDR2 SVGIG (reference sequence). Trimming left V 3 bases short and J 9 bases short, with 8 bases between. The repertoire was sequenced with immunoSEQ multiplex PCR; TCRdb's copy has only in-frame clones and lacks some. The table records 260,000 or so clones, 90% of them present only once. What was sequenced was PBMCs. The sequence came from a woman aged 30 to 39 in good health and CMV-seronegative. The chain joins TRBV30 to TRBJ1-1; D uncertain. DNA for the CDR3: TGTGCCTGGAGACAAGCTAAAGCTTTCTTT. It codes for CAWRQAKAFF. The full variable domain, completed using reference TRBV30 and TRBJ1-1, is SQTIHQWPATLVQPVGSPLSLECTVEGTSNPNLYWYRQAAGRGLQLLFYSVGIGQISSEVPQNLSASRPQDRQFILSSKKLLLSDSGFYLCAWRQAKAFFGQGTRLTVV.